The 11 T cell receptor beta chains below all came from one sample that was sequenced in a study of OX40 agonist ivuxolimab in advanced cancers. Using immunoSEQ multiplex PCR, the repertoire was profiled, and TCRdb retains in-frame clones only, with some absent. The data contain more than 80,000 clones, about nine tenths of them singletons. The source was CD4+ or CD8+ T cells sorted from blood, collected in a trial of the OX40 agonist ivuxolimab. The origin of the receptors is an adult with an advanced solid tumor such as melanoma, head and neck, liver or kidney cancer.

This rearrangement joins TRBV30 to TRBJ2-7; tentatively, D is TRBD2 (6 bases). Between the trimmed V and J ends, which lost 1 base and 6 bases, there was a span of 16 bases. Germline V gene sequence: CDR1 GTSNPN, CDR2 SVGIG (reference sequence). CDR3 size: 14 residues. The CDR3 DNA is TGTGCCTGGAGTGGGGGAGGAGCTCTGTTCGAGCAGTACTTC. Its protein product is CAWSGGGALFEQYF.

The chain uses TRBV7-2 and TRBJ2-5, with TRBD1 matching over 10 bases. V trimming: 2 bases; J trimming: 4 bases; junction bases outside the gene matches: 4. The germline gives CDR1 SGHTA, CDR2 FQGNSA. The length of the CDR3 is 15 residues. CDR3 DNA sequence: TGTGCCAGCAGCTTACAGACAGGGGGCGGAGAGACCCAGTACTTC. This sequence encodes CASSLQTGGGETQYF.

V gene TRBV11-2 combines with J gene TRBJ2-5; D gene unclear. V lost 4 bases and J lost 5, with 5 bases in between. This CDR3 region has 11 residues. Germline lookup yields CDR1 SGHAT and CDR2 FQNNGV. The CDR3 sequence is CASSSSETQYF. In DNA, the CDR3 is TGTGCCAGCAGCTCCTCCGAGACCCAGTACTTC.

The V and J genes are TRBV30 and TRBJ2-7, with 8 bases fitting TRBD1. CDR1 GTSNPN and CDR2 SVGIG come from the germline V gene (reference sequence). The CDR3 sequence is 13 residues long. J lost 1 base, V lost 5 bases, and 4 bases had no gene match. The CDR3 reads CAWDRGESYEQYF. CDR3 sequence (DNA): TGTGCCTGGGACAGGGGAGAATCCTACGAGCAGTACTTC. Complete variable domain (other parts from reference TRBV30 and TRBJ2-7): SQTIHQWPATLVQPVGSPLSLECTVEGTSNPNLYWYRQAAGRGLQLLFYSVGIGQISSEVPQNLSASRPQDRQFILSSKKLLLSDSGFYLCAWDRGESYEQYFGPGTRLTVT.

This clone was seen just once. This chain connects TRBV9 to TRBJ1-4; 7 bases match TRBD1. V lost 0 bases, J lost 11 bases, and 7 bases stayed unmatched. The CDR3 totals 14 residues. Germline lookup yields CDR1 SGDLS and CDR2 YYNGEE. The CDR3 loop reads CASSVEGGAGKLFF. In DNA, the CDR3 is TGTGCCAGCAGCGTAGAAGGGGGCGCTGGGAAACTGTTTTTT. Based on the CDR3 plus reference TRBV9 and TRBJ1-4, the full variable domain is DSGVTQTPKHLITATGQRVTLRCSPRSGDLSVYWYQQSLDQGLQFLIQYYNGEERAKGNILERFSAQQFPDLHSELNLSSLELGDSALYFCASSVEGGAGKLFFGSGTQLSVL.

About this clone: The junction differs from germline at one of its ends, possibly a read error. The CDR3 is CASSQEGRGYYEQYF. CDR3 nucleotides: TGCGCCAGCAGCCAAGAGGGCAGGGGATACTACGAGCAGTACTTC. The genes are TRBV5-8 and TRBJ2-7; tentatively, D is TRBD1 (6 bases). The length of the CDR3 is 15 residues. The germline gives CDR1 SGHTS, CDR2 YDEGEE.

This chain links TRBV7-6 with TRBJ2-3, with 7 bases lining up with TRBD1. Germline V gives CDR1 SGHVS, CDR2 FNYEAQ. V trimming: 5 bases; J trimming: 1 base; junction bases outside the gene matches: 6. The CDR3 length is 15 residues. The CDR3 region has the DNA TGTGCCAGCAGCAAGACAGGGTTACGCACAGATACGCAGTATTTT. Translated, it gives CASSKTGLRTDTQYF.

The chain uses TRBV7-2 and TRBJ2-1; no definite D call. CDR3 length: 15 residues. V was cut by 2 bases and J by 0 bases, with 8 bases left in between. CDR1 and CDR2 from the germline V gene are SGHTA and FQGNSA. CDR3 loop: CASSLYASSYNEQFF. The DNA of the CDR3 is TGTGCCAGCAGCTTATATGCTAGCTCCTACAATGAGCAGTTCTTC.

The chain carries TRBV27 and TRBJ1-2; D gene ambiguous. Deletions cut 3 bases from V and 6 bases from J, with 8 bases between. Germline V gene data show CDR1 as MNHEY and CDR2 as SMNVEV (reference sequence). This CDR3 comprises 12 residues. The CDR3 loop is CASSFREHGYTF. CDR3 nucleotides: TGTGCCAGCAGTTTCCGAGAGCATGGCTACACCTTC.

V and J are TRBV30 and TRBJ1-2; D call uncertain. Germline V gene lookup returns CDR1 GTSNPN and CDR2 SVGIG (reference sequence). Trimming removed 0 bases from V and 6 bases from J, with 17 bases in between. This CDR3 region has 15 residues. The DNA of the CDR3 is TGTGCCTGGAGTGTACGACTGGCAGGAGGCGATGGCTACACCTTC. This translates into CAWSVRLAGGDGYTF.

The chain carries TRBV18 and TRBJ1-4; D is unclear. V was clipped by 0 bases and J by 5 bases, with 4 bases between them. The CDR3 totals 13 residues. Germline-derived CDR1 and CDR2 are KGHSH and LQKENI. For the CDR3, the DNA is TGTGCCAGCTCACCACCGATGAATGAAAAACTGTTTTTT. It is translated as CASSPPMNEKLFF.